This TCR beta chain was recorded in a study of T-cell memory formation after mild COVID-19. Notes on the study in general: Day 15 to 85 contracting clones showed balanced CD4/CD8; later expanders leaned CD4+.

A single record per CDR3 protein comes from TCRdb applying MiXCR to the 5' RACE reads. This sample has under 50,000 distinct CDR3 sequences, with 27% found just once. With regard to this clonotype: What it recognizes is unknown.

V was clipped by 3 bases and J by 6 bases; unmatched bases: 4. Looked up from germline, CDR1 is SEHNR and CDR2 is FQNEAQ (reference sequence). This CDR3 is 15 amino acids long. The sequencing input was PBMCs or a T cell subset sorted from them (not recorded which). V gene TRBV7-9 combines with J gene TRBJ2-3, with 12 bases identical to TRBD2. The receptor was isolated from a man aged 18 to 29 who had mild COVID-19 (a few samples of this study predate the infection). Cell type and time point are not known. CDR3 nucleotide sequence: TGTGCCAGCAGCTTTCCCGGACTAGCGGGGGATACGCAGTATTTT. Protein product: CASSFPGLAGDTQYF.